This T cell receptor beta chain was obtained from a study of radiotherapy plus CTLA-4 blockade in lung cancer (dated by TCRdb to between 2018 and 2020). For context, the study as a whole: Among the enrolled patients, about 19% had an objective response, and 31% reached disease control. Overall study outcomes, separate from this receptor: The strongest predictors of response were reported to be early dynamic shifts in blood T cell clones along with a rise in serum interferon-beta following radiation. After treatment with radiotherapy and ipilimumab, TCR clones that originated in tumors expanded in peripheral blood.

The library was made by the immunoSEQ multiplex PCR assay. In its TCRdb copy, this immuneACCESS table keeps in-frame sequences only and misses some clones. Where compared with another copy, unresolved V genes explain less than half of these, and the others have no known cause. This sample comprises more than 100,000 clones, approximately 90% of them detected only once. The ten biggest clones cover approximately 7.2% of the sample. CDR1 MNHNY and CDR2 SVGAGI were looked up in the germline V gene (reference sequence). Taken from cysteine to phenylalanine, the CDR3 has 14 residues. CDR3 DNA only is kept here, 42 bases in frame from base 1. V has 2 bases trimmed and J has 3 bases trimmed; junction bases matching no gene number 4. Focal radiation therapy combined with CTLA-4 blockade (ipilimumab) was tested in patients with chemo-refractory metastatic non-small-cell lung cancer. The table lists this clone with a count of one. Its binding antigen is unknown. No base quality values were provided; no much bigger clone lies one nucleotide off.

This specimen consisted of peripheral blood, obtained from a patient treated with radiotherapy plus ipilimumab. The origin of this receptor is a human donor with non-small cell lung cancer that progressed on radiotherapy plus ipilimumab. The chain employs TRBV6-6 and TRBJ2-7; the central 7 bases match TRBD2. The bases read TGTGCCAGCAGTTACGGGGGGGTTATCTACGAGCAGTACTTC. This yields the protein CASSYGGVIYEQYF.